This T cell receptor (beta chain) was sequenced for a study of monozygotic twins with inflammatory bowel disease. The study, taken as a whole, reports: It was observed that concordant and discordant twins did not differ in repertoire similarity, possibly given limited power.

Germline assignment: CDR1 DFQATT and CDR2 SNEGSKA (reference sequence). This CDR3 has 15 residues. The input for each TCR library was around 3.5 ug of total RNA. Every sample had its cDNA made across eight separate reactions. TCRdb re-called the 5' RACE reads and gives one entry per CDR3 protein, without DNA. This sample's table has approximately 330,000 distinct CDR3 sequences. As concerns this clonotype: Its antigen is unidentified.

The sequence came from a human donor with ulcerative colitis or Crohn's disease, or a healthy co-twin of an affected twin (not recorded which). Sample: blood. The chain combines TRBV20-1 with TRBJ1-5; checking the TCRdb D call of TRBD1 is not possible without DNA. CDR3 residues: CSARQQGPGNQPQHF.